The rows below give T cell receptor beta chains drawn from one sample of a study of CD8 T cells in ankylosing spondylitis. TCRdb re-derived calls from the 5' RACE reads in MiXCR, one entry per CDR3 protein. The data show over 150,000 distinct CDR3 sequences, approximately 18% seen once. The sample taken for sequencing was blood, either unsorted or a sorted T cell fraction (not recorded which). These receptors originate from a male donor under 30 with ankylosing spondylitis or in good health (not recorded which). The CDR3 runs from the conserved cysteine through the conserved F or W. The order of the fields is clone size, V gene, D gene, J gene, CDR3 protein, CDR3 DNA. A D gene is named only where the DNA matches it firmly. The listing skips clone size in some rows; elsewhere it reads once, few, many or a size class.

many	TRBV12-3/TRBV12-4	.	TRBJ2-1	CASSLQAGKEGEQFF	TGTGCCAGCAGTTTACAGGCGGGGAAAGAGGGTGAGCAGTTCTTC
many	TRBV11-2	.	TRBJ2-6	CASSLDTDTLRYLSGANVLTF	TGTGCCAGCAGCTTAGATACGGACACGCTCCGCTACCTCTCTGGGGCCAACGTCCTGACTTTC
many	TRBV6-6	.	TRBJ2-5	CASTLRRGEETQYF	TGTGCCAGCACCTTAAGGCGGGGCGAAGAGACCCAGTACTTC
once	TRBV20-1	.	TRBJ2-7	CSATGRGLPYEQYF	TGCAGTGCTACTGGACGGGGCCTTCCCTACGAGCAGTACTTC
.	TRBV5-1	.	TRBJ2-6	CASSRLEARSGANVLTF	TGCGCCAGCAGCCGTCTTGAGGCCCGCTCTGGGGCCAACGTCCTGACTTTC
many	TRBV29-1	.	TRBJ2-4	CSVRDPTENIQYF	TGCAGCGTGAGGGACCCGACCGAAAACATTCAGTACTTC
many	TRBV29-1	TRBD2	TRBJ2-7	CSVEEREAPYEQYF	TGCAGCGTTGAAGAGCGGGAGGCTCCCTACGAGCAGTACTTC
many	TRBV12-3/TRBV12-4	.	TRBJ2-7	CASRPTQRTYEQYF	TGTGCCAGCAGACCAACACAGAGGACCTACGAGCAGTACTTC
many	TRBV6-2/TRBV6-3	.	TRBJ2-7	CASSYARRSSYEQYF	TGTGCCAGCAGTTACGCGCGACGGAGCTCCTACGAGCAGTACTTC
.	TRBV12-5	.	TRBJ1-5	CASGPPPGHLDQPQHF	TGTGCTAGTGGCCCGCCCCCCGGACACCTTGATCAGCCCCAGCATTTT
.	TRBV9	.	TRBJ2-1	CASSPTGSGADNEQFF	TGTGCCAGCAGCCCCACCGGGTCAGGGGCCGACAATGAGCAGTTCTTC
many	TRBV3-1	.	TRBJ2-3	CASSWGTDTQYF	TGTGCCAGCAGCTGGGGCACAGATACGCAGTATTTT
many	TRBV9	TRBD1	TRBJ1-1	CASSVLAQGAEAFF	TGTGCCAGCAGCGTATTGGCCCAGGGGGCTGAAGCTTTCTTT
few	TRBV29-1	TRBD1	TRBJ1-1	CSVDLGTGGLAFF	TGCAGCGTTGACCTAGGGACAGGGGGGCTGGCTTTCTTT
many	TRBV28	TRBD2	TRBJ2-7	CASSLLAGHPEQYF	TGTGCCAGCAGCTTACTAGCGGGACACCCCGAGCAGTACTTC
.	TRBV21-1	.	TRBJ2-3	CASSKKRDRPPGTDTQYF	TGTGCCAGCAGCAAAAAGCGGGACCGCCCCCCGGGCACAGATACGCAGTATTTT
.	TRBV29-1	.	TRBJ2-2	CSVLTGELFF	TGCAGCGTCCTAACCGGGGAGCTGTTTTTT
.	TRBV4-3	.	TRBJ2-1	CASSQDTREQFF	TGCGCCAGCAGCCAAGACACCCGTGAGCAGTTCTTC
.	TRBV20-1	.	TRBJ1-1	CSAVTTGTGRAFF	TGCAGTGCCGTTACCACAGGGACGGGGCGAGCTTTCTTT
many	TRBV28	.	TRBJ2-2	CANSGLTGELFF	TGTGCCAACTCAGGGCTCACCGGGGAGCTGTTTTTT
few	TRBV25-1	.	TRBJ2-5	CASSELSETQYF	TGTGCCAGCAGTGAACTGTCTGAGACCCAGTACTTC
many	TRBV20-1	TRBD2	TRBJ2-1	CSASSGRARYEQFF	TGCAGTGCTAGCAGCGGGAGGGCCCGCTATGAGCAGTTCTTC
many	TRBV11-2	.	TRBJ2-3	CASSLRGRRTDTQYF	TGTGCCAGCAGCTTACGAGGGAGGCGCACAGATACGCAGTATTTT
many	TRBV27	.	TRBJ1-5	CASSSLTGRDQPQHF	TGTGCCAGCAGTTCCCTCACAGGGAGGGATCAGCCCCAGCATTTT
.	TRBV15	TRBD2	TRBJ2-7	CATSRDLPSGSSYEQYF	TGTGCCACCAGCAGAGATCTCCCTAGCGGGAGCTCCTACGAGCAGTACTTC
many	TRBV7-2	.	TRBJ2-1	CASSPRGASGNSYNEQFF	TGTGCCAGCAGCCCAAGGGGGGCTAGCGGTAATTCCTACAATGAGCAGTTCTTC
many	TRBV12-3/TRBV12-4	.	TRBJ2-2	CASRRAMNTGELFF	TGTGCCAGCAGGCGAGCAATGAACACCGGGGAGCTGTTTTTT
.	TRBV10-3	.	TRBJ1-5	CAISDWELNQPQHF	TGTGCCATCAGTGATTGGGAGCTGAATCAGCCCCAGCATTTT
.	TRBV5-4	TRBD2	TRBJ2-2	CASSHGLARNTGKLFF	TGTGCCAGCAGCCACGGACTAGCGAGAAACACCGGGAAGCTGTTTTTT
many	TRBV7-2	TRBD1	TRBJ1-4	CASSLVQGAGNEKLFF	TGTGCCAGCAGCTTAGTACAGGGGGCAGGAAATGAAAAACTGTTTTTT
many	TRBV3-1	TRBD2	TRBJ2-1	CASRSGSLNEQFF	TGTGCCAGTAGGAGCGGGAGTCTTAATGAGCAGTTCTTC
.	TRBV6-1	TRBD2	TRBJ2-7	CASRGLAIATYEQYF	TGTGCCAGCAGGGGACTAGCGATAGCAACCTACGAGCAGTACTTC
.	TRBV29-1	TRBD1	TRBJ1-2	CSAETGNYGYTF	TGCAGCGCTGAGACAGGGAACTATGGCTACACCTTC
many	TRBV7-9	.	TRBJ2-1	CASSFVVGSGTLNEQFF	TGTGCCAGCAGCTTTGTCGTGGGCAGCGGGACATTAAATGAGCAGTTCTTC
many	TRBV20-1	.	TRBJ2-3	CSASRVPDTQYF	TGCAGTGCTAGTCGGGTCCCAGATACGCAGTATTTT
.	TRBV7-3	.	TRBJ2-5	CASSESGKTQYF	TGTGCCAGTTCGGAGTCAGGCAAGACCCAGTACTTC
many	TRBV30	TRBD1	TRBJ1-5	CAWSATGTQPQHF	TGTGCCTGGAGCGCGACAGGGACTCAGCCCCAGCATTTT
.	TRBV27	TRBD1	TRBJ2-1	CASSPTGGWNEQFF	TGTGCCAGCAGTCCGACAGGGGGATGGAATGAGCAGTTCTTC
many	TRBV12-3/TRBV12-4	.	TRBJ1-5	CASSFRGNQPQHF	TGTGCCAGCAGTTTCAGGGGAAATCAGCCCCAGCATTTT
few	TRBV29-1	TRBD1	TRBJ1-6	CSVSLGQPYNSPLHF	TGCAGCGTTAGCCTGGGACAGCCTTATAATTCACCCCTCCACTTT
few	TRBV29-1	.	TRBJ1-6	CSAAVGRDSPLHF	TGCAGCGCTGCAGTCGGGCGTGATTCACCCCTCCACTTT
many	TRBV6-2/TRBV6-3	.	TRBJ2-1	CASSYSITHNEQFF	TGTGCCAGCAGTTACTCGATAACTCACAATGAGCAGTTCTTC
many	TRBV7-3	.	TRBJ2-3	CASSLIPSRNSTDTQYF	TGTGCCAGCAGCTTAATACCGTCGAGAAACAGCACAGATACGCAGTATTTT
many	TRBV29-1	.	TRBJ2-5	CSVAPGAQETQYF	TGCAGCGTCGCTCCAGGGGCCCAAGAGACCCAGTACTTC
many	TRBV5-1	.	TRBJ1-5	CASSLGQRTENQPQHF	TGCGCCAGCAGCTTGGGGCAGCGGACAGAGAATCAGCCCCAGCATTTT
medium-sized	TRBV12-3/TRBV12-4	.	TRBJ2-1	CASSLQGSDEQFF	TGTGCCAGCAGTTTACAGGGTTCGGATGAGCAGTTCTTC
many	TRBV5-4	.	TRBJ2-3	CASSPGGFSGSTSTDTQYF	TGTGCCAGCAGCCCCGGCGGGTTTAGCGGATCCACTAGCACAGATACGCAGTATTTT
few	TRBV7-9	.	TRBJ1-2	CASSFGGAGYGYTF	TGTGCCAGCAGCTTCGGTGGAGCAGGATATGGCTACACCTTC
many	TRBV30	.	TRBJ2-1	CAWGPGYGNEQFF	TGTGCCTGGGGTCCGGGCTATGGGAATGAGCAGTTCTTC
many	TRBV5-1	.	TRBJ2-1	CASRHGTAAGGEQFF	TGCGCCAGCAGGCATGGGACAGCCGCCGGGGGTGAGCAGTTCTTC
many	TRBV20-1	TRBD1	TRBJ2-3	CSASAGGLTDTQYF	TGCAGTGCTAGTGCAGGGGGCCTCACAGATACGCAGTATTTT
many	TRBV29-1	.	TRBJ1-1	CSGTENTEAFF	TGCAGCGGAACAGAGAACACTGAAGCTTTCTTT
few	TRBV9	TRBD2	TRBJ2-3	CASSVGTGTSGVGETDTQYF	TGTGCCAGCAGCGTAGGTACCGGGACGAGCGGGGTAGGGGAGACAGATACGCAGTATTTT
many	TRBV4-3	TRBD1	TRBJ1-1	CASSQAAGTASTEAFF	TGCGCCAGCAGCCAAGCAGCCGGGACAGCTTCGACTGAAGCTTTCTTT
many	TRBV20-1	.	TRBJ2-1	CSAPPKVEQFF	TGCAGTGCCCCCCCTAAAGTTGAGCAGTTCTTC
many	TRBV6-5	TRBD2	TRBJ2-1	CASIRQGGPSYEQFF	TGTGCCAGCATCCGCCAGGGAGGGCCCTCTTATGAGCAGTTCTTC
.	TRBV23-1	.	TRBJ2-6	CASRRTEKSSGANVLTF	TGCGCCAGCCGCAGGACGGAAAAAAGCTCTGGGGCCAACGTCCTGACTTTC
many	TRBV29-1	TRBD1	TRBJ2-7	CSVAGQSYEQYF	TGCAGCGTTGCGGGACAGTCCTACGAGCAGTACTTC
many	TRBV18	.	TRBJ2-5	CASSPPGEPETQYF	TGTGCCAGCTCACCACCGGGAGAACCGGAGACCCAGTACTTC
many	TRBV11-2	.	TRBJ1-1	CASSQWGKNTEAFF	TGTGCCAGCAGCCAGTGGGGGAAAAACACTGAAGCTTTCTTT